This note documents a single T cell receptor (beta chain) sequence. Its binding antigen is unknown. Per-nucleotide qualities are absent, and no much larger clonotype sits a single base away. The CDR3 runs 14 residues from the cysteine to the phenylalanine. The sequence is cut down to CDR3 DNA, 42 bases in frame from base 1. The germline V gene encodes CDR1 LNHDA and CDR2 SQIVND (reference sequence). Relative to germline, V is 5 bases shorter and J is 1 base shorter, with 8 bases between their ends. Library construction relied on the immunoSEQ multiplex PCR assay. This immuneACCESS table, as held by TCRdb, lists in-frame sequences with V and J called but not all clones. Of the missing ones, under half trace to an unresolved V gene in checked studies; the others have no known cause. The sample yields about 73,000 clones; over 85% were counted once. Approximately 18% of the sample is held by the ten biggest clonotypes.

The data are from a study of control samples from healthy donors and cancer patients (dated by TCRdb to 2020 to 2022). Sequenced: PBMCs. The receptor's source is a man between 60 and 70 years old with lung cancer. This sequence uses TRBV19 and TRBJ2-2, with the D gene call left open. The base sequence is TGTGCCAGTAGTGTCTACAGGAACACCGGGGAGCTGTTTTTT. It codes for CASSVYRNTGELFF.